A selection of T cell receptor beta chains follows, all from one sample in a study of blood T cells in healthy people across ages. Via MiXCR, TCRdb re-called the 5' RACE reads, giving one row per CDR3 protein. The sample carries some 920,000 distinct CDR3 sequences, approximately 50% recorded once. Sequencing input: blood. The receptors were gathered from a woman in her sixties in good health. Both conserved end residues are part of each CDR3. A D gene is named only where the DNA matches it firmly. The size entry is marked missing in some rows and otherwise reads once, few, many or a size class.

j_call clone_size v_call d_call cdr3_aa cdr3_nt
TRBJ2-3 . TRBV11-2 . CASSRAIFLSTDTQYF TGTGCCAGCAGCCGTGCAATTTTTTTGAGCACAGATACGCAGTATTTT
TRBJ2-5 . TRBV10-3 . CAISEAGPSETQYF TGTGCCATCAGTGAGGCGGGACCTTCGGAGACCCAGTACTTC
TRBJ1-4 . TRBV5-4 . CASSFTGTGNEKLFF TGTGCCAGCAGCTTTACCGGGACGGGGAATGAAAAACTGTTTTTT
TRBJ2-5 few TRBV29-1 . CSVCESGVWETQYF TGCAGCGTTTGTGAATCGGGAGTTTGGGAGACCCAGTACTTC
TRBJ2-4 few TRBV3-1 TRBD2 CASSHGSSGGVAKNIQYF TGTGCCAGCAGCCATGGCTCTAGCGGGGGAGTAGCCAAAAACATTCAGTACTTC
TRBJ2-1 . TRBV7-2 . CASSRGSGRYKEQFF TGTGCCAGCAGCCGGGGGTCGGGCCGCTACAAGGAGCAGTTCTTC
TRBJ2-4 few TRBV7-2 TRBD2 CASSSSGSKNIQYF TGTGCCAGCAGCTCAAGCGGGAGCAAAAACATTCAGTACTTC
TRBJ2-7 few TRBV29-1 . CSVDGGQSSYEQYF TGCAGCGTTGACGGGGGACAGTCCTCCTACGAGCAGTACTTC
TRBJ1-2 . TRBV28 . CASSLGSPRGYTF TGTGCCAGCAGTTTAGGGAGCCCAAGGGGCTACACCTTC
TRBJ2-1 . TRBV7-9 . CASGPRTNGDEQFF TGTGCCAGCGGACCCAGGACTAACGGCGATGAGCAGTTCTTC
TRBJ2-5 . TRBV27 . CASCLYGGNKEETQYF TGTGCCAGCTGTTTATATGGGGGAAACAAAGAAGAGACCCAGTACTTC
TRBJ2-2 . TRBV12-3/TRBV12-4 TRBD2 CASSSRSGRGTGELFF TGTGCCAGCAGTTCCCGTAGCGGGAGGGGGACCGGGGAGCTGTTTTTT
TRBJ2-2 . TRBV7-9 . CAGVHRTNTGELFF TGTGCCGGAGTACACAGGACCAACACCGGGGAGCTGTTTTTT
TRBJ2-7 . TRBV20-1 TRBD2 CSGEGGNSYEQYF TGCAGTGGGGAGGGCGGTAACTCCTACGAGCAGTACTTC
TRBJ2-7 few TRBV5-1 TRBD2 CASSHPRTSGRDEQYF TGCGCCAGCAGCCACCCACGGACTAGCGGGAGAGACGAGCAGTACTTC
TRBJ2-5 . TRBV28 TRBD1 CASSSDRAETQYF TGTGCCAGCAGTTCGGACAGGGCAGAGACCCAGTACTTC
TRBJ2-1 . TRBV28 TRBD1 CASSVGTGKEQFF TGTGCCAGCAGTGTTGGGACAGGGAAGGAGCAGTTCTTC
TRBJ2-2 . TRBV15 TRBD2 CATSRRRENGELFF TGTGCCACCAGCCGCCGGCGGGAGAACGGGGAGCTGTTTTTT
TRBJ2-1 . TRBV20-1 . CSAADRESSYNKQFF TGCAGTGCTGCCGACCGGGAGAGCTCCTACAATAAGCAGTTCTTC
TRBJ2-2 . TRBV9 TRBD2 CASSARAGGVTGELFF TGTGCCAGCAGCGCCAGAGCGGGAGGCGTCACCGGGGAGCTGTTTTTT
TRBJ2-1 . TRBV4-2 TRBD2 CASSRDSGGSGHNEQFF TGTGCCAGCAGCCGAGACTCGGGCGGGAGTGGTCACAATGAGCAGTTCTTC
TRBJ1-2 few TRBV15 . CATSRGLNSDYGYTF TGTGCCACCAGCAGAGGGCTCAACAGCGACTATGGCTACACCTTC
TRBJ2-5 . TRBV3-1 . CASSQGLGWTSRKETQYF TGTGCCAGCAGCCAAGGCCTCGGGTGGACGTCGCGGAAAGAGACCCAGTACTTC
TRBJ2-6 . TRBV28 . CASRNFLLSSAGANVLTF TGTGCCAGCAGAAATTTCCTATTAAGCTCTGCTGGGGCCAACGTCCTGACTTTC
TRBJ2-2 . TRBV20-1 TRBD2 CSATLTSGRGTTGELFF TGCAGTGCTACGCTCACTAGCGGGAGGGGGACCACCGGGGAGCTGTTTTTT
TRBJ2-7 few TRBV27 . CASSFSRGSRNEQYF TGTGCCAGCAGTTTTAGCAGGGGATCGAGAAACGAGCAGTACTTC
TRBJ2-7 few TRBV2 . CASKQAYEQYF TGTGCCAGCAAGCAGGCCTACGAGCAGTACTTC
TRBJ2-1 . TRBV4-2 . CASSQDPGRYLSEQFF TGTGCCAGCAGCCAAGATCCCGGGCGGTATCTGAGTGAGCAGTTCTTC
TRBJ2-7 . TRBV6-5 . CASRGLAVPVEQYF TGTGCCAGCAGAGGACTGGCCGTTCCCGTCGAGCAGTACTTC
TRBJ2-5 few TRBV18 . CASSPQQGGRETQYF TGTGCCAGCTCACCACAGCAGGGAGGACGAGAGACCCAGTACTTC
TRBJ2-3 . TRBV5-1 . CASTRAGGTDTQYF TGCGCCAGTACCCGGGCAGGGGGCACAGATACGCAGTATTTT
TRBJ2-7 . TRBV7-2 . CASSRDSLNSYEQYF TGTGCCAGCAGCCGAGACAGTTTGAACTCCTACGAGCAGTACTTC
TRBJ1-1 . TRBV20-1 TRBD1 CSARDLQGADGTEAFF TGCAGTGCTAGAGATCTCCAGGGGGCTGATGGCACTGAAGCTTTCTTT
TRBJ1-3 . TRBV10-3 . CAIGLSSGNTIYF TGTGCCATAGGACTGTCCTCTGGAAACACCATATATTTT
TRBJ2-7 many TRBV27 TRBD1 CASSLDRGSYEQYF TGTGCCAGCAGCCTTGACAGGGGGTCCTACGAGCAGTACTTC
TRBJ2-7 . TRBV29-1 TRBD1 CSGETGQALYF TGCAGCGGCGAGACAGGGCAGGCTTTGTACTTC
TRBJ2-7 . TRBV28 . CASSLVTGTIYEQYF TGTGCCAGCAGTTTGGTGACAGGCACCATCTACGAGCAGTACTTC
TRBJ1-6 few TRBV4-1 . CASSQGPGPGNSPLHF TGCGCCAGCAGCCAAGGTCCAGGTCCTGGTAATTCACCCCTCCACTTT
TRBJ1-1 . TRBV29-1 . CSVEARNTEAFF TGCAGCGTTGAAGCTAGGAACACTGAAGCTTTCTTT
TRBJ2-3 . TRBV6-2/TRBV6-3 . CASTLLRDSGGLNTQYF TGTGCCAGCACCCTCTTGCGGGACTCCGGCGGGTTGAATACGCAGTATTTT
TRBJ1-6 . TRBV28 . CASSLQGGYNSPLHF TGTGCCAGCAGCCTACAGGGAGGGTATAATTCACCCCTCCACTTT
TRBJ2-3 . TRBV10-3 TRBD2 CAIRASGITDTQYF TGTGCCATCAGGGCTAGCGGAATCACAGATACGCAGTATTTT
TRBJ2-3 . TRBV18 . CASSPYSDTQYF TGTGCCAGCTCACCTTATTCAGATACGCAGTATTTT
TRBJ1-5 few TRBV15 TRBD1 CATSRRDRENQPQHF TGTGCCACCAGCAGAAGAGACAGGGAGAATCAGCCCCAGCATTTT
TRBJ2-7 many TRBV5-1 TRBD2 CASSPPSGSTYEQYF TGCGCCAGCAGCCCTCCTAGCGGGAGTACCTACGAGCAGTACTTC